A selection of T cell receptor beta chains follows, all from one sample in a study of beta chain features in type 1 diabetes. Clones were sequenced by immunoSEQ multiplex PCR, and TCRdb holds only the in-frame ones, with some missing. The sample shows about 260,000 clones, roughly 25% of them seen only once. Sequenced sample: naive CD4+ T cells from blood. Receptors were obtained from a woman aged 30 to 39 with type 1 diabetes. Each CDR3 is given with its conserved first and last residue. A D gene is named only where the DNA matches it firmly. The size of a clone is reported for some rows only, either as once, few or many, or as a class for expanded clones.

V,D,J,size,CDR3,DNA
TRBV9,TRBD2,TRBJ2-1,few,CASSVGLAGGNNEQFF,TGTGCCAGCAGCGTGGGACTAGCGGGAGGCAACAATGAGCAGTTCTTC
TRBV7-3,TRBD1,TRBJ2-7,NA,CASSSTGGRLPGEQYF,TGTGCCAGCAGCTCGACAGGGGGCCGTCTCCCTGGCGAGCAGTACTTC
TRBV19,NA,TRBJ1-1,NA,CASSIDKLMNTEAFF,TGTGCCAGTAGTATAGACAAGCTCATGAACACTGAAGCTTTCTTT
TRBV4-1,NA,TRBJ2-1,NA,CASSPIRSYNEQFF,TGCGCCAGCAGCCCGATTAGATCCTACAATGAGCAGTTCTTC
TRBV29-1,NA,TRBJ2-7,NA,CSVGRQGKYEQYF,TGCAGCGTGGGTCGGCAGGGGAAGTACGAGCAGTACTTC
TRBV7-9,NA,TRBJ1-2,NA,CASSESTYGYTF,TGTGCCAGCAGCGAGTCAACGTATGGCTACACCTTC
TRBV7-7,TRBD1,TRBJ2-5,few,CASSLDREETQYF,TGTGCTAGCAGCTTAGACAGGGAAGAGACCCAGTACTTC
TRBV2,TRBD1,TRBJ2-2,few,CASSGDSNTGELFF,TGTGCCAGCAGTGGGGACAGTAACACCGGGGAGCTGTTTTTT
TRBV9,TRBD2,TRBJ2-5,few,CASSLSIAGGPGETQYF,TGTGCCAGCAGCCTATCCATAGCGGGAGGGCCCGGGGAGACCCAGTACTTC
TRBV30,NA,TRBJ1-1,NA,CAWSHLTEAFF,TGTGCCTGGAGTCATCTAACTGAAGCTTTCTTT
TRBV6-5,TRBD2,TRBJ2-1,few,CASRRRLAEYNEQFF,TGTGCCAGCAGACGGAGACTAGCGGAGTACAATGAGCAGTTCTTC
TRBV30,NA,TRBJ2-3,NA,CAWSRGASGSTDTQYF,TGTGCCTGGAGCCGGGGGGCTAGCGGTAGCACAGATACGCAGTATTTT
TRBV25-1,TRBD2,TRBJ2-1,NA,CATQSGRDVNEQFF,TGTGCCACCCAAAGCGGGAGGGATGTAAATGAGCAGTTCTTC
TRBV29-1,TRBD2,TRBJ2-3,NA,CSVGRTSVDSTDTQYF,TGCAGCGTTGGAAGAACTAGCGTAGACAGCACAGATACGCAGTATTTT
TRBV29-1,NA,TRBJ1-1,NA,CSTVTQDTEAFF,TGCAGCACCGTGACCCAGGACACTGAAGCTTTCTTT
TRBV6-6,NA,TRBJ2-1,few,CASSGKNEQFF,TGTGCCAGCAGCGGTAAGAATGAGCAGTTCTTC
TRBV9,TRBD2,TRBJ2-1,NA,CASSVVGTSGDNEQFF,TGTGCCAGCAGCGTAGTGGGGACTAGCGGAGACAATGAGCAGTTCTTC
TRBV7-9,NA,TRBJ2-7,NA,CASSLILAQGEQYF,TGTGCCAGCAGCTTAATTCTAGCGCAGGGCGAGCAGTACTTC
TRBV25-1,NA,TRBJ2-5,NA,CASSDPTGLMTQYF,TGTGCCAGCAGTGACCCGACAGGATTGATGACCCAGTACTTC
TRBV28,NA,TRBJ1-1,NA,CASRINTEAFF,TGTGCCAGCAGAATAAACACTGAAGCTTTCTTT
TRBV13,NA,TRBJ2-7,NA,CASSRRTPREQYF,TGTGCCAGCAGCAGACGGACTCCCCGGGAGCAGTACTTC
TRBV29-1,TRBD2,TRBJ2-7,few,CSVRDYLVYEQYF,TGCAGCGTCCGGGACTATCTAGTCTACGAGCAGTACTTC
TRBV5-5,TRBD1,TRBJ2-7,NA,CASRRDRTYEQYF,TGTGCCAGCCGCCGGGACAGGACCTACGAGCAGTACTTC
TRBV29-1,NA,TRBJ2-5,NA,CSTWTGGTQYF,TGCAGCACCTGGACTGGCGGCACCCAGTACTTC
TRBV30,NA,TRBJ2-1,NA,CAWSVTGLYNEQFF,TGTGCCTGGAGTGTGACCGGACTATACAATGAGCAGTTCTTC
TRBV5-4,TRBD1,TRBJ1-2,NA,CASSLDRTGFYGYTF,TGTGCCAGCAGCTTGGATCGGACAGGTTTCTATGGCTACACCTTC
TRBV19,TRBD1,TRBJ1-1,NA,CASSLDRGGTEAFF,TGTGCCAGTAGTCTGGACAGGGGGGGCACTGAAGCTTTCTTT
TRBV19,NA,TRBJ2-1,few,CASSMTTTYNEQFF,TGTGCCAGTAGTATGACTACGACCTACAATGAGCAGTTCTTC
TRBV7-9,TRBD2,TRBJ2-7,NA,CASSLEEREGYEQYF,TGTGCCAGCAGCTTAGAAGAGCGGGAGGGCTACGAGCAGTACTTC
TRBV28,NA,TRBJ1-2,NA,CASSLVPIAKIYGYTF,TGTGCCAGCAGTTTAGTTCCCATAGCAAAGATCTATGGCTACACCTTC
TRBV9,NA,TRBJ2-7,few,CASSPPDAVF,TGTGCCAGCAGCCCACCAGACGCGGTCTTC
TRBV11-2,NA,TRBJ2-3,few,CASSFLFGSYTDTQYF,TGTGCCAGCAGCTTCCTCTTCGGGAGCTACACAGATACGCAGTATTTT
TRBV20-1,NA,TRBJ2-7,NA,CSAKGAYEQYF,TGCAGTGCTAAGGGGGCCTACGAGCAGTACTTC
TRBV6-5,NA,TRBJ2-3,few,CASSYRVEDTQYF,TGTGCCAGCAGTTACCGGGTGGAGGATACGCAGTATTTT
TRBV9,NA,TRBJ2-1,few,CASSVRGVGINEQFF,TGTGCCAGCAGCGTAAGGGGCGTGGGAATCAATGAGCAGTTCTTC
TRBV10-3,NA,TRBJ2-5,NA,CAISDIASGETQYF,TGTGCCATCAGTGATATAGCCTCGGGGGAGACCCAGTACTTC
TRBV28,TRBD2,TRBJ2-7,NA,CASTSGLAGFYEQYF,TGTGCCAGCACCTCCGGGCTAGCGGGGTTCTACGAGCAGTACTTC
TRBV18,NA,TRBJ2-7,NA,CASSPPAGSHEQYF,TGTGCCAGCTCACCACCGGCAGGGTCCCACGAGCAGTACTTC
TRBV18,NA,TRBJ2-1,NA,CASSPSFQGEQFF,TGTGCCAGCTCACCTTCTTTTCAGGGTGAGCAGTTCTTC
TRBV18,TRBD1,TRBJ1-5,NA,CASSPPLGQGLQPQHF,TGTGCCAGCTCACCACCGTTGGGACAGGGACTTCAGCCCCAGCATTTT
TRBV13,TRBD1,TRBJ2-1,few,CASSSGTGGSALYNEQFF,TGTGCCAGCAGCTCCGGGACAGGGGGCTCAGCGCTATACAATGAGCAGTTCTTC
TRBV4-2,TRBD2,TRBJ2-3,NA,CASSQDPIPPTSGRTDTQYF,TGTGCCAGCAGCCAAGATCCGATCCCCCCGACTAGCGGGAGAACAGATACGCAGTATTTT
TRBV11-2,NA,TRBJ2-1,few,CASSAPGLPRGEQFF,TGTGCCAGCAGCGCACCGGGACTTCCTCGGGGGGAGCAGTTCTTC
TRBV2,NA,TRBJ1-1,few,CASNAPSADTEAFF,TGTGCCAGCAATGCACCCTCAGCGGACACTGAAGCTTTCTTT
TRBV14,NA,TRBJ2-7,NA,CASSVGAGEYF,TGTGCCAGCAGCGTGGGGGCAGGGGAGTACTTC
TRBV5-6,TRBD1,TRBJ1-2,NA,CASSLGQGSVGYTF,TGTGCCAGCAGCTTGGGACAGGGTTCGGTTGGCTACACCTTC